These T cell receptor beta chains were read from a single sample in a study of PD-1 blockade in classical Hodgkin lymphoma. Clones were sequenced by immunoSEQ multiplex PCR, and TCRdb holds only the in-frame ones, with some missing. The repertoire includes about 25,000 clones, about 94% of them detected once, and approximately 3.6% sits in the top ten. Sequenced material: peripheral blood mononuclear cells (PBMCs). The origin of the receptors is a human donor with classical Hodgkin lymphoma. CDR3s include the opening cysteine and the closing phenylalanine or tryptophan.

j_call | v_call | cdr3_aa
TRBJ2-3 | TRBV18 | CASSPLGDTQYF
TRBJ1-6 | TRBV2 | CASSLGGLHF
TRBJ2-1 | TRBV28 | CASSLTSGNNEQFF
TRBJ1-1 | TRBV5-1 | CASSLISDDTEAFF
TRBJ2-3 | TRBV11-3 | CASSPRLAGTSTDTQYF
TRBJ2-7 | TRBV10-3 | CAITPAGQGSYEQYF
TRBJ2-3 | TRBV19 | CASNTLRGEIDTQYF
TRBJ2-7 | TRBV6-5 | CASSYDTSQAFYEQYF
TRBJ2-1 | TRBV21-1 | CASGILSRLADGRVRGEQFF
TRBJ2-2 | TRBV6-1 | CASSENFKTPNTGELFF
TRBJ2-7 | TRBV11-3 | CASSLDSGAGVGREQYF
TRBJ2-1 | TRBV7-2 | CASSFVRGGNEQFF
TRBJ2-1 | TRBV9 | CASSSRTLAGAYNEQFF
TRBJ2-5 | TRBV7-8 | CASSLESPGGTQYF
TRBJ2-7 | TRBV11-3 | CASSLNSWGLAQDYEQYF
TRBJ1-1 | TRBV4-2 | CASSQVGRDGREAFF
TRBJ1-2 | TRBV27 | CASKSTIGGAHGYTF
TRBJ2-1 | TRBV29-1 | CSVTRDRHNEQFF
TRBJ2-7 | TRBV5-5 | CASSRAGSSYEQYF
TRBJ2-1 | TRBV7-7 | CASSSFSGKGSYNEQFF
TRBJ1-3 | TRBV6-5 | CASSTDRDAGNTIYF
TRBJ2-4 | TRBV7-2 | CASSLGTAKNIQYF
TRBJ1-1 | TRBV7-6 | CASSLSAGATEAFF
TRBJ2-7 | TRBV6-1 | CASSEVWSLGTGSHEQYF
TRBJ2-3 | TRBV30 | CAWGLAGGYTDTQYF
TRBJ2-1 | TRBV19 | CASSGQGLYNEQFF
TRBJ2-2 | TRBV10-2 | CASGQIGELFF
TRBJ2-7 | TRBV4-3 | CASSLAGNSYEQYF
TRBJ1-1 | TRBV6-5 | CASSYSTVNTEAFF
TRBJ2-5 | TRBV7-2 | CASSHKLAALQETQYF
TRBJ1-2 | TRBV28 | CASSLRDRVNGYTF
TRBJ1-1 | TRBV5-6 | CASSQNTEAFF
TRBJ2-1 | TRBV4-3 | CASSVDPVGDNEQFF
TRBJ1-1 | TRBV2 | CATLPGTEAFF
TRBJ1-6 | TRBV10-3 | CAISEEPGQGQSPLHF
TRBJ2-7 | TRBV7-2 | CASSSYLSSGSWEQYF
TRBJ2-7 | TRBV18 | CASSPGGLAGTSYEQYF
TRBJ2-1 | TRBV9 | CASSVAAGGSIDEQFF
TRBJ1-1 | TRBV6-6 | CASSRSTGPPTEAFF
TRBJ1-2 | TRBV9 | CASNSGGLYGYTF
TRBJ2-3 | TRBV6-5 | CASSSRGASTDTQYF
TRBJ1-6 | TRBV5-1 | CASSQDGNSPLHF
TRBJ2-6 | TRBV7-2 | CASSRGGSGANVLTF
TRBJ2-5 | TRBV28 | CASSFLGGVGETQYF
TRBJ1-2 | TRBV5-5 | CASSLGLDYGYTF
TRBJ2-5 | TRBV6-6 | CASITSGRPQTQYF
TRBJ1-1 | TRBV30 | CAWSARGDTEAFF
TRBJ2-1 | TRBV4-3 | CASSPEGDHNEQFF
TRBJ1-6 | TRBV6-1 | CASREDRATLSPLHF
TRBJ2-2 | TRBV7-3 | CASGRIGNTGELFF
TRBJ2-5 | TRBV9 | CASSVEVGETQYF